A selection of T cell receptor beta chains follows, all from one sample in a study of shared clonotypes between healthy human individuals. The assay was immunoSEQ multiplex PCR, and TCRdb's table has in-frame clones only and misses some. The data show millions of clones, with 95% seen just once and 0.13% held by the top ten. Sequences were obtained from naive CD4+ T cells sorted from blood. The receptors stem from a man younger than 30 in good health. The CDR3 runs from the conserved cysteine through the conserved F or W. The D gene is left open where the match is weak. Clone size, where shown, is once, few, many, or a class for clones that have expanded.

CDR3	DNA	V	J	D	size
CASSSYRATNEKLFF	TGTGCCAGCAGTTCCTACAGGGCGACTAATGAAAAACTGTTTTTT	TRBV28	TRBJ1-4	NA	NA
CASSPAGTGTYEQYF	TGTGCCAGCAGCCCCGCCGGGACAGGTACCTACGAGCAGTACTTC	TRBV7-9	TRBJ2-7	TRBD1	NA
CASSLDSYNLQETQYF	TGTGCCAGCAGCTTGGATTCTTACAATCTCCAAGAGACCCAGTACTTC	TRBV5-6	TRBJ2-5	NA	NA
CASSTDSGEQYF	TGTGCCAGCAGCACGGACAGTGGCGAGCAGTACTTC	TRBV2	TRBJ2-7	NA	NA
CASSLRLAGSSAEQYF	TGTGCCAGCAGCTTAAGGCTAGCGGGAAGTTCGGCCGAGCAGTACTTC	TRBV7-2	TRBJ2-7	TRBD2	NA
CAWSVLAKLEAFF	TGTGCCTGGAGTGTGCTTGCGAAACTTGAAGCTTTCTTT	TRBV30	TRBJ1-1	NA	NA
CASSLEPAWGNQPQHF	TGCGCCAGCAGCCTTGAGCCAGCGTGGGGCAATCAGCCCCAGCATTTT	TRBV4-1	TRBJ1-5	NA	NA
CASSVQPSYNEQFF	TGTGCCAGCAGTGTCCAACCCTCCTACAATGAGCAGTTCTTC	TRBV2	TRBJ2-1	NA	NA
CASSTGTVGYTF	TGTGCCAGCAGCACGGGGACGGTTGGCTACACCTTC	TRBV7-8	TRBJ1-2	NA	NA
CASSPGTRSQPQHF	TGTGCCAGCAGTCCCGGGACAAGGAGTCAGCCCCAGCATTTT	TRBV28	TRBJ1-5	NA	once
CASSPPGKDYEQYF	TGTGCCAGCAGCCCTCCCGGTAAGGACTACGAGCAGTACTTC	TRBV28	TRBJ2-7	NA	NA
CASSRVGTYEQYF	TGTGCCAGCAGTAGGGTGGGGACCTACGAGCAGTACTTC	TRBV27	TRBJ2-7	NA	NA
CASSLARQGEGYTF	TGTGCCAGCAGCTTAGCACGTCAGGGGGAGGGCTACACCTTC	TRBV7-2	TRBJ1-2	TRBD1	NA
CAIRGLAGPRTGELFF	TGTGCCATCAGGGGACTAGCGGGACCTCGCACCGGGGAGCTGTTTTTT	TRBV10-3	TRBJ2-2	TRBD2	once
CASSLGPGLSNQPQHF	TGTGCCAGCAGCTTAGGTCCAGGCCTTAGCAATCAGCCCCAGCATTTT	TRBV7-8	TRBJ1-5	NA	NA
CASSPRTGGGYGYTF	TGTGCCAGCAGTCCTCGGACAGGGGGCGGCTATGGCTACACCTTC	TRBV2	TRBJ1-2	TRBD1	NA
CASSLGLGSQDTQYF	TGTGCTAGCAGCTTAGGTCTCGGGAGTCAAGATACGCAGTATTTT	TRBV7-7	TRBJ2-3	NA	NA
CSVSGYNGRVDEQFF	TGCAGCGTCAGTGGGTATAACGGGAGGGTAGATGAGCAGTTCTTC	TRBV29-1	TRBJ2-1	TRBD2	NA
CASSLEAVNYGYTF	TGCGCCAGCAGCTTGGAGGCAGTTAACTATGGCTACACCTTC	TRBV5-1	TRBJ1-2	NA	NA
CASSSRTYEQYF	TGTGCCAGCAGCTCCAGAACCTACGAGCAGTACTTC	TRBV5-6	TRBJ2-7	NA	NA
CASSLTGTGTYEQYF	TGTGCCAGCAGCTTAACCGGGACAGGAACTTACGAGCAGTACTTC	TRBV7-3	TRBJ2-7	TRBD1	NA
CASSLRTGDEKLFF	TGTGCCAGCAGTTTGAGGACAGGGGATGAAAAACTGTTTTTT	TRBV6-6	TRBJ1-4	TRBD1	NA